The 26 T cell receptor beta chains below all came from one sample that was sequenced in a study of early T cells in non-severe SARS-CoV-2 infection. TCRdb reprocessed the 5' RACE reads with MiXCR, giving one entry per CDR3 protein. The table records tens of thousands of distinct CDR3 sequences, approximately 12% of them present only once. Sequenced: whole blood. The receptors here all came from an adult who was a healthcare worker with PCR-confirmed SARS-CoV-2 infection or an uninfected control (not recorded which).

This clonotype was seen more than once but under ten times. The chain has TRBV11-2 and TRBJ2-2; 10 bases align to TRBD1. The CDR3 runs 18 residues. Germline-derived CDR1 and CDR2 are SGHAT and FQNNGV. V gave up 1 base and J gave up 3 bases; unmatched junction bases: 8. CDR3 in DNA: TGTGCCAGCAGCTTAGTGGGACAGGGGTTTAGTGACACCGGGGAGCTGTTTTTT. Residues: CASSLVGQGFSDTGELFF.

This clonotype was seen repeatedly, ten times or more. The chain employs TRBV7-3 and TRBJ2-1, with 8 bases fitting TRBD1. The CDR3 totals 16 residues. V lost 5 bases, J lost 4 bases, and 10 bases stayed unmatched. Germline V gene lookup returns CDR1 SGHTA and CDR2 FQGTGA. In DNA form, the CDR3 reads TGTGCCAGCAGCCCGATGCCGGGACAGGAGTACAATGAGCAGTTCTTC. Residues: CASSPMPGQEYNEQFF. Full variable domain (missing parts from reference TRBV7-3 and TRBJ2-1): GAGVSQTPSNKVTEKGKYVELRCDPISGHTALYWYRQSLGQGPEFLIYFQGTGAADDSGLPNDRFFAVRPEGSVSTLKIQRTERGDSAVYLCASSPMPGQEYNEQFFGPGTRLTVL.

The chain links TRBV7-9 to TRBJ1-2; 9 nucleotides match TRBD1. CDR3 length: 14 amino acids. J lost 8 bases, V lost 4 bases, and 8 bases had no gene match. Germline V gene sequence: CDR1 SEHNR, CDR2 FQNEAQ (reference sequence). CDR3 in amino acids: CASSSPGQGRGYTF. The CDR3 DNA reads TGTGCCAGCAGCTCGCCGGGACAGGGAAGGGGCTACACCTTC. Full variable domain (remainder filled in from reference TRBV7-9 and TRBJ1-2): DTGVSQNPRHKITKRGQNVTFRCDPISEHNRLYWYRQTLGQGPEFLTYFQNEAQLEKSRLLSDRFSAERPKGSFSTLEIQRTEQGDSAMYLCASSSPGQGRGYTFGSGTRLTVV.

This clonotype was counted between two and nine times. This rearrangement joins TRBV30 to TRBJ2-5, with TRBD1 identical over 7 bases. J gave up 5 bases and V 1 base, and 10 bases lay outside the gene matches. CDR1 is GTSNPN, CDR2 SVGIG, per germline (reference sequence). The CDR3 loop spans 15 amino acids. The DNA for the CDR3 is TGTGCCTGGAGTGGAGGGACAGCCCGAGGGGAGACCCAGTACTTC. It is translated as CAWSGGTARGETQYF.

This clonotype was observed at least ten times. The chain carries TRBV20-1 and TRBJ2-5, with D unresolved. This CDR3 is built from 13 residues. Trimming took off 1 base at V and 2 bases at J, with 8 bases between the two ends. Germline V CDR1 and CDR2: DFQATT, SNEGSKA (reference sequence). This chain's CDR3 is CSARGSSQETQYF. The DNA for the CDR3 is TGCAGTGCTAGAGGCAGCAGTCAAGAGACCCAGTACTTC.

The table lists this clonotype with a few counts. The genes are TRBV7-6 and TRBJ2-3, with 7 positions matching TRBD1. Germline V gene sequence: CDR1 SGHVS, CDR2 FNYEAQ. The CDR3 is 14 residues long. Trimming at V came to 2 bases and at J to 1 base, leaving 0 bases not matched to a gene. The CDR3 protein is CASSLTGGTDTQYF. CDR3 nucleotides: TGTGCCAGCAGCTTAACAGGGGGCACAGATACGCAGTATTTT.

This clonotype was seen only a few times. This chain links TRBV18 with TRBJ2-3; D gene unclear. The germline V gene has CDR1 KGHSH and CDR2 LQKENI. V was trimmed by 2 bases and J by 2 bases, leaving 14 bases between them. There are 16 residues in the CDR3. This CDR3 reads CASSPNIWSTTDTQYF. For the CDR3, the DNA is TGTGCCAGCTCACCAAATATCTGGAGTACCACAGATACGCAGTATTTT.

The sample holds many counts of this clonotype. The chain links TRBV11-2 to TRBJ2-3; 8 bases fit TRBD2. Losses at the gene ends were 5 bases for V and 4 bases for J; bases not matched to a gene: 2. CDR3 size: 13 residues. CDR1 is SGHAT and CDR2 is FQNNGV in the germline V gene. CDR3 nucleotide sequence: TGTGCCAGCAGCCCCGGGAGGGCAGATACGCAGTATTTT. Its translation is CASSPGRADTQYF. Variable domain in full (rest from reference TRBV11-2 and TRBJ2-3): EAGVAQSPRYKIIEKRQSVAFWCNPISGHATLYWYQQILGQGPKLLIQFQNNGVVDDSQLPKDRFSAERLKGVDSTLKIQPAKLEDSAVYLCASSPGRADTQYFGPGTRLTVL.

This clonotype was detected a few times. Here the CDR3 DNA reads TGCGCCAGCAGCCACGTACTTAGCAATGAGCAGTTCTTC. Its protein is CASSHVLSNEQFF. The chain recombines TRBV4-1 with TRBJ2-1; D unclear. The CDR3 has 13 residues. Looked up from germline, CDR1 is MGHRA and CDR2 is YSYEKL. V was clipped by 3 bases and J by 6 bases, with 9 bases between them.

In this sample, this clonotype turned up many times. The chain couples TRBV5-4 to TRBJ2-3; 13 bases line up with TRBD2. V gave up 3 bases and J gave up 2 bases; unmatched junction bases: 6. This CDR3 has 17 residues. Germline V gene data show CDR1 as SGHNT and CDR2 as YYREEE (reference sequence). In DNA, the CDR3 is TGTGCCAGCAGCTCCGGACTAGCGGGAGTAGTCACAGATACGCAGTATTTT. This translates into CASSSGLAGVVTDTQYF. The full variable domain, its missing parts supplied by reference TRBV5-4 and TRBJ2-3, is ETGVTQSPTHLIKTRGQQVTLRCSSQSGHNTVSWYQQALGQGPQFIFQYYREEENGRGNFPPRFSGLQFPNYSSELNVNALELDDSALYLCASSSGLAGVVTDTQYFGPGTRLTVL.

The V call is TRBV6-2 or TRBV6-3, the J call TRBJ1-3; D gene ambiguous. Germline V gives CDR1 MNHEY, CDR2 SVGEGT. Trimming left V 3 bases short and J 0 bases short, with 9 bases between. The CDR3 contains 15 residues. CDR3 sequence: CASSYGPSSGNTIYF. The CDR3 coding sequence is TGTGCCAGCAGTTATGGACCGAGCTCTGGAAACACCATATATTTT.

The V and J genes are TRBV7-8 and TRBJ1-2, with 7 bases lining up with TRBD1. The ends lost 5 bases at V and 11 bases at J; junction bases unmatched: 11. Germline CDR1 reads SGHVS; CDR2 reads FQNEAQ. This CDR3 region has 13 residues. CDR3 sequence: CASSRTRDSNYTF. DNA of the CDR3: TGTGCCAGCAGCCGGACTAGGGACAGCAATTACACCTTC.

The V and J genes are TRBV25-1 and TRBJ2-3, with a weak D call TRBD1 (6 bases). The length of the CDR3 is 15 residues. Germline-derived CDR1 and CDR2 are MGHDK and SYGVNS. V was pared by 6 bases and J by 11 bases, with 24 bases between. Here the CDR3 reads CASRGDMLPEIGQYF. The CDR3, as DNA: TGTGCCAGCAGGGGGGACATGCTCCCCGAGATTGGGCAGTATTTT.

This clonotype was seen many times. The chain joins TRBV28 to TRBJ2-6; TRBD2 might be the D (5 bases). V was cut by 5 bases and J by 7 bases, with 15 bases left in between. The V gene's germline CDR1 is MDHEN and CDR2 SYDVKM. The CDR3 has 15 residues. CDR3 residues: CASSTLTGGANVLTF. The DNA of the CDR3 is TGTGCCAGCAGTACGTTGACCGGAGGAGCCAACGTCCTGACTTTC.

CDR3 DNA: TGTGCCAGCAGCGTAGAAGATCGCCTAATGAACACTGAAGCTTTCTTT. Protein: CASSVEDRLMNTEAFF. J is TRBJ1-1 and V is TRBV9; D remains unclear. The CDR3 covers 16 residues. The V end was cut by 0 bases, the J end by 0 bases, with 12 bases between. Germline CDR1 is SGDLS and CDR2 is YYNGEE.

V gene TRBV27 combines with J gene TRBJ2-7; 8 bases match TRBD1. The V segment lost 1 base and the J segment 7 bases; nucleotides outside the gene matches: 9. This CDR3 spans 15 amino acids. Germline V gene sequence: CDR1 MNHEY, CDR2 SMNVEV (reference sequence). The DNA for the CDR3 is TGTGCCAGCAGTTTATGGGGGACAGGCGGTAAAGAGCAGTACTTC. This encodes CASSLWGTGGKEQYF.

The genes are TRBV6-5 and TRBJ2-7, with 12 positions matching TRBD2. The CDR3 has 13 amino acids. Germline V gene data show CDR1 as MNHEY and CDR2 as SVGAGI. The V gene end was trimmed by 7 bases and the J gene end by 10 bases; junction bases not matched to a gene: 8. This CDR3 is CASTPDGLAGQYF. The CDR3 coding sequence is TGTGCCAGCACTCCGGACGGACTAGCGGGACAGTACTTC.

The chain uses TRBV20-1 and TRBJ2-3, with TRBD2 identical over 11 bases. In germline, CDR1 is DFQATT, CDR2 SNEGSKA (reference sequence). The junction had 0 bases not matched to a gene; V was cut back by 3 bases and J by 4 bases. This CDR3 spans 13 amino acids. CDR3 DNA sequence: TGCAGTGCTAGTAGCGGGGGGGCAGATACGCAGTATTTT. Residues: CSASSGGADTQYF.

This clonotype was detected only a few times. The V gene is TRBV13, the J gene TRBJ1-1; D gene ambiguous. Germline loops: CDR1 PRHDT, CDR2 FYEKMQ (reference sequence). With 0 bases removed from V and 11 bases from J, the gap between germline ends came to 16 bases. The CDR3 covers 14 residues. The CDR3 reads CASSLGSAPAGAFF. For the CDR3, the DNA is TGTGCCAGCAGCTTAGGCTCAGCCCCCGCGGGGGCTTTCTTT.

In this sample, this clonotype turned up many times. The V and J genes are TRBV11-2 and TRBJ2-2, with TRBD2 matching over 13 bases. After removal of 4 bases from V and 0 bases from J, the junction contained 8 bases not matched to a gene. This CDR3 is built from 19 residues. CDR1 and CDR2 (germline): SGHAT, FQNNGV. The CDR3 DNA follows: TGTGCCAGCAGCTCCGGACTAGCGGGGGAGCACACGAACACCGGGGAGCTGTTTTTT. Protein: CASSSGLAGEHTNTGELFF.

This clonotype appeared many times. At one end, the junction sequence differs from germline, possibly due to a read error. This rearrangement joins TRBV10-2 to TRBJ2-7; D may match TRBD1 or TRBD2 (5 bases each). Germline assignment: CDR1 WSHSY and CDR2 SAAADI. The CDR3 has 11 residues. The CDR3 region has the DNA TGCGCCAGCAGTGACGGGGCCCCGTCGGACTTC. As protein: CASSDGAPSDF.

This clonotype appeared many times. V and J are TRBV11-3 and TRBJ2-3; 10 positions agree with TRBD1. CDR3 length: 15 residues. V shed 3 bases and J 1 base; nucleotides not matched to a gene: 1. CDR1 is SGHNT and CDR2 is YENEEA in the germline V gene. CDR3 residues: CASSFGTGGTDTQYF. CDR3 nucleotide sequence: TGTGCCAGCAGCTTTGGGACAGGGGGCACAGATACGCAGTATTTT. The entire variable domain, with the rest obtained from reference TRBV11-3 and TRBJ2-3, is as follows: EAGVVQSPRYKIIEKKQPVAFWCNPISGHNTLYWYLQNLGQGPELLIRYENEEAVDDSQLPKDRFSAERLKGVDSTLKIQPAELGDSAVYLCASSFGTGGTDTQYFGPGTRLTVL.

This clonotype was recorded a few times. The V gene is TRBV14, the J gene TRBJ2-7; D remains ambiguous. Germline V gene sequence: CDR1 SGHDN, CDR2 FVKESK. The CDR3 runs 14 residues. The V gene lost 4 bases and the J gene lost 0 bases, with 10 bases spanning the gap. The CDR3 sequence is CASSRFQSSYEQYF. The DNA of the CDR3 is TGTGCCAGCAGCCGTTTTCAGAGCTCCTACGAGCAGTACTTC.

This sequence joins TRBV29-1 and TRBJ1-1; perhaps TRBD1 as D (6 bases). Trimming left V 7 bases short and J 9 bases short, with 18 bases between. Germline V gene sequence: CDR1 SQVTM, CDR2 ANQGSEA. The CDR3 runs 12 residues. As DNA, the CDR3 is TGCAGCGCCCCTGCGGGGGGGGGCAAAGCTTTCTTT. This encodes CSAPAGGGKAFF.

There are a few counts of this clonotype. This sequence joins TRBV5-6 and TRBJ2-5, with 9 bases that match TRBD1. Germline CDR1 SGHDT, CDR2 YYEEEE. The trim removed 0 bases at V and 0 bases at J, leaving 3 bases unmatched. The CDR3 contains 16 residues. CDR3 DNA: TGTGCCAGCAGCTTGGTAGGGACAGGGAACCAAGAGACCCAGTACTTC. This translates into CASSLVGTGNQETQYF. Using reference TRBV5-6 and TRBJ2-5 for the parts outside the CDR3, the full variable domain is DAGVTQSPTHLIKTRGQQVTLRCSPKSGHDTVSWYQQALGQGPQFIFQYYEEEERQRGNFPDRFSGHQFPNYSSELNVNALLLGDSALYLCASSLVGTGNQETQYFGPGTRLLVL.

This clonotype was detected ten times or more. The chain is built from TRBV18 and TRBJ2-7, with D maybe TRBD1 (5 bases). Germline V gene lookup returns CDR1 KGHSH and CDR2 LQKENI. V gave up 0 bases and J gave up 2 bases, with 14 bases separating them. The CDR3 sequence is 16 residues long. The CDR3 is CASSPPLAQGTYEQYF. The CDR3 DNA reads as TGTGCCAGCTCACCACCGCTTGCGCAGGGCACCTACGAGCAGTACTTC.